The 30 T cell receptor beta chains reported below all come from one sample, sequenced in a study of neurological immune-mediated disorders (dated by TCRdb to between 2018 and 2020). In light of the paper, this sample's time point label describes: longitudinal time-point 2. Libraries were built with 5' RACE. The sequencing machine was an Illumina HiSeq 2500. TCRdb reran the public reads through fastp at Q25 and MiXCR, keeping productive beta chains. All rows with the same CDR3 protein become a single entry with the most common DNA and genes. The sample has approximately 82,000 distinct CDR3 sequences on record, about 13% of them singletons. Around 4.5% of the sample goes to the ten largest clones. The sample consisted of PBMCs. The origin of the receptors is a female donor with HTLV-1-associated myelopathy (HAM/TSP).

Ten or more counts support this clonotype. The V gene is TRBV5-1, the J gene TRBJ1-1; possibly TRBD1 for D (6 bases). The CDR3 covers 16 residues. The germline gives CDR1 SGHRS, CDR2 YFSETQ. Trimming took off 0 bases at V and 0 bases at J, with 12 bases between the two ends. This CDR3 is CASSLVLQGMNTEAFF. For the CDR3, the DNA is TGCGCCAGCAGCTTGGTCCTACAGGGAATGAACACTGAAGCTTTCTTT.

There are many counts of this clonotype. The CDR3 sequence is CASSLVGAEKAFF. In DNA form, the CDR3 reads TGTGCCAGCAGCTTGGTAGGTGCAGAGAAAGCTTTCTTT. V is TRBV5-6 and J is TRBJ1-1; no reliable D call. The CDR3 runs 13 residues. The ends were cut back, 0 bases at V and 9 bases at J, with 12 bases in the middle. Germline V gene lookup returns CDR1 SGHDT and CDR2 YYEEEE. Combining the CDR3 with reference TRBV5-6 and TRBJ1-1 gives the whole variable domain DAGVTQSPTHLIKTRGQQVTLRCSPKSGHDTVSWYQQALGQGPQFIFQYYEEEERQRGNFPDRFSGHQFPNYSSELNVNALLLGDSALYLCASSLVGAEKAFFGQGTRLTVV.

This clonotype was counted many times. This chain links TRBV12-3 or TRBV12-4 with TRBJ1-3; 11 bases fit TRBD1. The trim removed 5 bases at V and 5 bases at J, leaving 2 bases unmatched. The CDR3 extends over 14 amino acids. In DNA, the CDR3 is TGTGCCAGCAGTCGGGACAGGGGGAGAAACACCATATATTTT. Translation gives CASSRDRGRNTIYF.

This clonotype was counted at least ten times. This chain connects TRBV9 to TRBJ2-2; tentative D call: TRBD2 (6 bases). The CDR3 totals 14 residues. V gave up 0 bases and J gave up 7 bases, with 10 bases separating them. Looked up from germline, CDR1 is SGDLS and CDR2 is YYNGEE. The CDR3 DNA follows: TGTGCCAGCAGCGTAGTGGTCGGGGGCGGGGAGCTGTTTTTT. Encoded protein: CASSVVVGGGELFF. Variable domain in full (rest from reference TRBV9 and TRBJ2-2): DSGVTQTPKHLITATGQRVTLRCSPRSGDLSVYWYQQSLDQGLQFLIQYYNGEERAKGNILERFSAQQFPDLHSELNLSSLELGDSALYFCASSVVVGGGELFFGEGSRLTVL.

As to this clonotype: Given a much more abundant clone one base away, this may be a read error. The chain combines TRBV4-1 with TRBJ2-2; no clear D. Germline V gene data show CDR1 as MGHRA and CDR2 as YSYEKL. The CDR3 totals 13 residues. CDR3 nucleotide sequence: TGCGCCAGCAGCCCCCTTGCCACCGTGGAGCTGTTTTTT. Protein sequence: CASSPLATVELFF.

This clonotype was detected many times. The chain uses TRBV12-3 or TRBV12-4 and TRBJ2-2; D possibly uses TRBD1 or TRBD2 (7 bases each). V dropped 5 bases and J dropped 2 bases, with 12 bases sitting between them. The CDR3 sequence is 15 residues long. In DNA, the CDR3 is TGTGCCAGCAGTGCGGGGGACAGAAACACCGGGGAGCTGTTTTTT. This translates into CASSAGDRNTGELFF.

This clonotype was seen ten or more times. The chain combines TRBV6-5 with TRBJ2-7; maybe TRBD1 (5 bases). The V gene's germline CDR1 is MNHEY and CDR2 SVGAGI. CDR3 length: 15 residues. The V end lost 0 bases, the J end lost 2 bases, and 11 bases lay between the germline ends. The CDR3 is CASSYSAQGTYEQYF. For the CDR3, the DNA is TGTGCCAGCAGTTACTCCGCCCAGGGAACCTACGAGCAGTACTTC.

This clonotype has ten or more counts. The chain is built from TRBV6-6 and TRBJ2-2; D is tentatively TRBD1 or TRBD2 (5 bases each). V was clipped by 0 bases and J by 2 bases, with 10 bases between them. The CDR3 consists of 16 residues. Germline V lookup: CDR1 MNHNY, CDR2 SVGAGI (reference sequence). In DNA, the CDR3 is TGTGCCAGCAGTTACTCGGGGACCTTTAACACCGGGGAGCTGTTTTTT. It specifies CASSYSGTFNTGELFF.

A remark on this clonotype: This clone may be a read error of a much larger clone one base away. The chain couples TRBV5-6 to TRBJ2-7; weak D call: TRBD1 (6 bases). Germline V gene data show CDR1 as SGHDT and CDR2 as YYEEEE. The CDR3 runs 13 residues. Here the CDR3 reads CTSSLRTAYEQYF. CDR3 DNA sequence: TGTACCAGCAGCCTAAGGACAGCCTACGAGCAGTACTTC.

The chain couples TRBV2 to TRBJ2-3, with 9 nucleotides matching TRBD2. Germline CDR1 reads SNHLY; CDR2 reads FYNNEI. The J segment lost 0 bases and the V segment lost 11 bases, leaving 12 bases of the junction unmatched. The CDR3 has 16 residues. The chain's CDR3 is CAGSRGLAGSTDTQYF. CDR3 nucleotide sequence: TGTGCCGGGTCAAGAGGGCTAGCGGGGAGCACAGATACGCAGTATTTT. The variable domain in full, completed from reference TRBV2 and TRBJ2-3, reads EPEVTQTPSHQVTQMGQEVILRCVPISNHLYFYWYRQILGQKVEFLVSFYNNEISEKSEIFDDQFSVERPDGSNFTLKIRSTKLEDSAMYFCAGSRGLAGSTDTQYFGPGTRLTVL.

This clonotype was seen ten or more times. The chain has TRBV7-9 and TRBJ2-3; the D gene is possibly TRBD1 (6 bases). V lost 6 bases and J 0 bases, leaving 13 bases between the germline ends. Germline-derived CDR1 and CDR2 are SEHNR and FQNEAQ (reference sequence). The CDR3 sequence is 15 residues long. The chain's CDR3 is CASSPTRGSTDTQYF. DNA for the CDR3: TGTGCCAGCAGTCCAACCAGGGGTAGCACAGATACGCAGTATTTT.

V is TRBV28 and J is TRBJ2-2; the D gene could be TRBD1 or TRBD2 (6 bases each). Germline CDR1 is MDHEN and CDR2 is SYDVKM. V was pared by 7 bases and J by 0 bases, with 15 bases between. The CDR3 has 16 amino acids. The CDR3: CASNLGGSANTGELFF. CDR3 DNA: TGTGCCAGCAATCTGGGGGGCAGCGCGAACACCGGGGAGCTGTTTTTT.

With regard to this clonotype: A much larger clone sits a single nucleotide away, making a read error possible. V is TRBV11-2 and J is TRBJ2-2, with a tentative D call TRBD1 (6 bases). The CDR3 sequence is 16 residues long. The V end was cut by 6 bases, the J end by 9 bases, with 23 bases between. Germline V CDR1 and CDR2: SGHAT, FQNNGV. Written as DNA, the CDR3 is TGTGCCAGCAGTTCTTATTTGGTCAGGGGAACCCGGGAGCTGTTTTTT. The encoded protein is CASSSYLVRGTRELFF. The full variable domain, rest sourced from reference TRBV11-2 and TRBJ2-2, is EAGVAQSPRYKIIEKRQSVAFWCNPISGHATLYWYQQILGQGPKLLIQFQNNGVVDDSQLPKDRFSAERLKGVDSTLKIQPAKLEDSAVYLCASSSYLVRGTRELFFGEGSRLTVL.

This clonotype was detected ten times or more. The rearrangement uses TRBV29-1 and TRBJ2-1; 7 bases align to TRBD2. Germline CDR1 and CDR2: SQVTM and ANQGSEA. V lost 4 bases to trimming and J lost 3 bases; unmatched junction nucleotides: 6. This CDR3 has 14 amino acids. CDR3 in DNA: TGCAGCGTTGGCGCCAGGGACTACTACAATGAGCAGTTCTTC. It yields the protein CSVGARDYYNEQFF.

This clonotype has a handful of counts. The genes are TRBV12-3 or TRBV12-4 and TRBJ2-3; the D gene is possibly TRBD1 (6 bases). Trimming removed 6 bases from V and 2 bases from J, with 18 bases in between. The CDR3 loop spans 16 amino acids. The CDR3 bases are TGTGCCAGCAGCCGTTCGTTGGGGGCGCCCACAGATACGCAGTATTTT. It is translated as CASSRSLGAPTDTQYF.

This clonotype was observed many times. This chain uses TRBV20-1 with TRBJ2-1; TRBD2 matches 11 bases. Germline-derived CDR1 and CDR2 are DFQATT and SNEGSKA (reference sequence). After removal of 3 bases from V and 7 bases from J, the junction contained 8 bases not matched to a gene. CDR3 length: 15 residues. The CDR3 nucleotides read TGCAGTGCTAGTCCCGTAGCGGGGGGGCGGAATGAGCAGTTCTTC. It translates to CSASPVAGGRNEQFF.

The table lists this clonotype with many counts. The V and J genes are TRBV29-1 and TRBJ2-1; the match to TRBD1 covers 7 bases. V gave up 4 bases and J gave up 0 bases; unmatched junction bases: 3. Germline V gene sequence: CDR1 SQVTM, CDR2 ANQGSEA. This CDR3 region has 14 residues. CDR3: CSVARDSSYNEQFF. In DNA, the CDR3 is TGCAGCGTTGCCCGGGACAGCTCCTACAATGAGCAGTTCTTC.

The chain is built from TRBV5-4 and TRBJ2-3; no definite D call. V lost 0 bases and J 4 bases, leaving 9 bases between the germline ends. Per germline, CDR1 SGHNT and CDR2 YYREEE (reference sequence). This CDR3 region has 14 residues. In DNA form, the CDR3 reads TGTGCCAGCAGCTTGGAACCCTCGGCAGATACGCAGTATTTT. Translation gives CASSLEPSADTQYF.

This clonotype was observed at least ten times. The chain couples TRBV20-1 to TRBJ2-1; D could derive from TRBD1 or TRBD2 (5 bases each). Germline V CDR1 and CDR2: DFQATT, SNEGSKA (reference sequence). This CDR3 comprises 11 residues. The germline V and J ends were trimmed by 6 bases and 8 bases, with 11 bases remaining between them. CDR3 sequence: CSAPRGHEQFF. The CDR3 DNA is TGCAGTGCACCCCGGGGCCATGAGCAGTTCTTC.

This clonotype was recorded many times. The CDR3 DNA is TGTGCCAGCAGCCCCGCCCGCGTCACAGATACGCAGTATTTT. Its protein is CASSPARVTDTQYF. The genes are TRBV7-2 and TRBJ2-3; D remains unclear. This CDR3 has 14 residues. The V gene's germline CDR1 is SGHTA and CDR2 FQGNSA. V gave up 5 bases and J gave up 2 bases, with 11 bases separating them.

This clonotype was seen repeatedly, ten times or more. The gene calls are TRBV24-1 and TRBJ1-5; 11 positions match TRBD1. The CDR3 covers 16 residues. The V gene end was trimmed by 7 bases and the J gene end by 6 bases; junction bases not matched to a gene: 10. Germline CDR1 KGHDR, CDR2 SFDVKD. The CDR3: CATSPSGQGDCQPQHF. CDR3 sequence (DNA): TGTGCCACCAGCCCCTCGGGACAGGGGGATTGTCAGCCCCAGCATTTT.

This clonotype was recorded once. A much more abundant neighbour one base away suggests this may be a read error. The J gene is TRBJ2-7, the V gene TRBV20-1; 11 bases match TRBD1. The CDR3 has 15 residues. The germline CDR1 and CDR2 sequences are DFQATT and SNEGSKA (reference sequence). CDR3 nucleotide sequence: TGCGGTGCTGGCGGACAGGGGGCAATCGCCTACGAGCAGTACTTC. It is translated as CGAGGQGAIAYEQYF.

This clonotype has just a few counts. This chain uses TRBV5-8 with TRBJ2-3; 8 bases agree with TRBD2. Germline assignment: CDR1 SGHTS and CDR2 YDEGEE. This CDR3 spans 15 amino acids. The V and J ends lost 2 bases and 4 bases, in that order; junction bases with no gene match: 6. The DNA of the CDR3 is TGTGCCAGCAGCTTCGCGGGGGGCCTCGCAGATACGCAGTATTTT. Amino acids: CASSFAGGLADTQYF.

This clonotype has more than one count but fewer than ten. The V gene is TRBV5-1, the J gene TRBJ2-3, with TRBD1 matching over 9 bases. The V segment lost 1 base and the J segment 3 bases; nucleotides outside the gene matches: 6. Germline CDR1 reads SGHRS; CDR2 reads YFSETQ. This CDR3 is built from 16 residues. CDR3 DNA sequence: TGCGCCAGCAGCTTGCTCCCCGGACAGGGGACAGATACGCAGTATTTT. Amino acids: CASSLLPGQGTDTQYF.

This clonotype was detected many times. The chain combines TRBV29-1 with TRBJ2-3; TRBD1 agrees at 9 bases. This CDR3 has 16 residues. Germline V gene data show CDR1 as SQVTM and CDR2 as ANQGSEA. V dropped 0 bases and J dropped 1; count of bases not matched to a gene: 5. The CDR3 protein is CSVEDPRTGGTDTQYF. CDR3 coding DNA: TGCAGCGTTGAAGATCCGAGGACAGGGGGCACAGATACGCAGTATTTT.

This clonotype appeared many times. The rearrangement links TRBV6-1 to TRBJ1-5, with D possibly TRBD1 on 6 matching bases. CDR1 and CDR2 (germline): MNHNS, SASEGT. The CDR3 spans 13 residues. V was clipped by 6 bases and J by 4 bases, with 10 bases between them. The CDR3 is CASRTGNNQPQHF. The CDR3 nucleotides are TGTGCCAGCAGAACAGGGAATAATCAGCCCCAGCATTTT.

This clonotype was counted many times. V is TRBV5-1 and J is TRBJ2-5; D uncertain. The CDR3 has 14 residues. Trimming cost V 2 bases and J 5 bases, with 13 bases left between them. Looked up from germline, CDR1 is SGHRS and CDR2 is YFSETQ. Here the CDR3 reads CASSFGAPRETQYF. As DNA, the CDR3 is TGCGCCAGCAGCTTCGGTGCCCCCCGGGAGACCCAGTACTTC.

This clonotype appeared many times. The chain has TRBV25-1 and TRBJ1-2; possibly TRBD1 for D (5 bases). The length of the CDR3 is 16 residues. Trimming pared 1 base from V and 3 bases from J, leaving 15 bases between. Germline V CDR1 and CDR2: MGHDK, SYGVNS. CDR3 in DNA: TGTGCCAGCAGTGAATGGGGCAGGGAGGAGGACTATGGCTACACCTTC. Its translation is CASSEWGREEDYGYTF.

This clonotype was seen many times. The chain uses TRBV20-1 and TRBJ2-3; D call uncertain. Germline V CDR1 and CDR2: DFQATT, SNEGSKA (reference sequence). The germline V and J ends were trimmed by 6 bases and 8 bases, with 21 bases remaining between them. This CDR3 comprises 14 residues. For the CDR3, the DNA is TGCAGTGCCCCCGGTCGAACTCTCGTAGCTACGCAGTATTTT. Its translation: CSAPGRTLVATQYF.

This clonotype was recorded at least ten times. V gene TRBV20-1 combines with J gene TRBJ2-7, with unresolved D. The CDR3 spans 17 residues. The V end lost 6 bases, the J end lost 6 bases, and 30 bases lay between the germline ends. Germline assignment: CDR1 DFQATT and CDR2 SNEGSKA (reference sequence). The CDR3 coding sequence is TGCAGTGCAAGAAAAAAATACCTTGAGGAGCCGGATCTCGAGCAGTACTTC. Residues: CSARKKYLEEPDLEQYF.